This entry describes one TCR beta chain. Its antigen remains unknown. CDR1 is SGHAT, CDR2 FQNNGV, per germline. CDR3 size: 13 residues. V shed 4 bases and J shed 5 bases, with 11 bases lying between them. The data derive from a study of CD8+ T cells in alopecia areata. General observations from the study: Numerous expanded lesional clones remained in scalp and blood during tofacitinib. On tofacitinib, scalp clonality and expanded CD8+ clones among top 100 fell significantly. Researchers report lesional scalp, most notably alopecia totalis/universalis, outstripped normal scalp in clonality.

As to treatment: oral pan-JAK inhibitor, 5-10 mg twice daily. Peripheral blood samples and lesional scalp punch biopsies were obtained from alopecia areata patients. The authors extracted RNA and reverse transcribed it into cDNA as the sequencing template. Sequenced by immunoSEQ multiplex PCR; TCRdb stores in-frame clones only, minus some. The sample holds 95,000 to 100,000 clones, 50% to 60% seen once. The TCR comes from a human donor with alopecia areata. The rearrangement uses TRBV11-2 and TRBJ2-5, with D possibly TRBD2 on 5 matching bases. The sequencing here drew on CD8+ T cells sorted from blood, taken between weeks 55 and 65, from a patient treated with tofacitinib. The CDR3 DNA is TGTGCCAGCAGCTCCCGCGGGTGGGAGACCCAGTACTTC. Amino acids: CASSSRGWETQYF.